The subject of this entry is one TCR beta chain. What it recognizes is unknown. The entry originates in a study of OX40 agonist ivuxolimab in advanced cancers. For the study at large: Intravenous ivuxolimab at 0.01 to 10 mg/kg was given to patients every 2 weeks. Cohort: around 83% men, mean age approximately 64, aged about 20 to 90.

The germline V gene encodes CDR1 ENHRY and CDR2 SYGVKD. Trimming stripped 6 bases from V and 2 bases from J, with 7 bases between. CDR3 size: 12 residues. Study-wide findings and caveats: Doses of 0.1 to 3.0 mg/kg were accompanied by clonal expansion of CD4+ and CD8+ blood T cells by week 6.

Clones were sequenced by immunoSEQ multiplex PCR, and TCRdb holds only the in-frame ones, with some missing. The table lists fewer than 70,000 clones, roughly nine tenths of them singletons. The sequenced sample was CD4+ or CD8+ T cells sorted from blood, obtained in a trial of the OX40 agonist ivuxolimab. This chain connects TRBV10-3 to TRBJ1-2; possibly TRBD1 for D (5 bases). This clonotype was sampled from an adult with an advanced solid tumor such as melanoma, head and neck, liver or kidney cancer. The CDR3 DNA is TGTGCCATCAGCAGACAGAACTATGGCTACACCTTC. It specifies CAISRQNYGYTF.